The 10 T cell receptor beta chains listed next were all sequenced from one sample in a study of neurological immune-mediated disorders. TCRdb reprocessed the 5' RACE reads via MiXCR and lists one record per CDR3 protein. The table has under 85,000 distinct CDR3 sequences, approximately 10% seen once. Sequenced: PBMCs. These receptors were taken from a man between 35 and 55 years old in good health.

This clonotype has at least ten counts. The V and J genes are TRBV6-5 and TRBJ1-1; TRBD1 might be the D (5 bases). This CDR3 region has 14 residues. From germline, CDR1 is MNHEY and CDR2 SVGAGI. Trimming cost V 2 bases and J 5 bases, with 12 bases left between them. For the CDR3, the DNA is TGTGCCAGCAGTTACGCTGGGCAGGGAACTGAAGCTTTCTTT. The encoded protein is CASSYAGQGTEAFF.

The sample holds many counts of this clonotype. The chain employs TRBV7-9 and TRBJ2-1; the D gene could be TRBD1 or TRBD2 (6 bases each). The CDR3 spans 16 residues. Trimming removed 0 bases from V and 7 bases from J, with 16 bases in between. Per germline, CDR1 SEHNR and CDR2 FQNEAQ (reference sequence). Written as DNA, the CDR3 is TGTGCCAGCAGCTTAGCGCGTGGGGGGCGCGAAAATGAGCAGTTCTTC. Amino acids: CASSLARGGRENEQFF.

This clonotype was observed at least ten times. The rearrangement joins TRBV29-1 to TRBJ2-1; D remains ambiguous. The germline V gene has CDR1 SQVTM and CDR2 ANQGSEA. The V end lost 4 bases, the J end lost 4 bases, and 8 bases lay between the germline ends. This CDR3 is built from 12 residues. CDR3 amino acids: CSVGALYNEQFF. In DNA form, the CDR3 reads TGCAGCGTTGGGGCCCTTTACAATGAGCAGTTCTTC.

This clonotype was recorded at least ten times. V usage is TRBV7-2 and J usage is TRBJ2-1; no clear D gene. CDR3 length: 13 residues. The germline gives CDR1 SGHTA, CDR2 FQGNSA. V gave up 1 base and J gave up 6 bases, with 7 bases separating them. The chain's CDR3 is CASSLGLSNEQFF. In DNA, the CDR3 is TGTGCCAGCAGCTTAGGTCTCAGCAATGAGCAGTTCTTC. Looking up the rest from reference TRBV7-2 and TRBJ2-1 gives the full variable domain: GAGVSQSPSNKVTEKGKDVELRCDPISGHTALYWYRQSLGQGLEFLIYFQGNSAPDKSGLPSDRFSAERTGGSVSTLTIQRTQQEDSAVYLCASSLGLSNEQFFGPGTRLTVL.

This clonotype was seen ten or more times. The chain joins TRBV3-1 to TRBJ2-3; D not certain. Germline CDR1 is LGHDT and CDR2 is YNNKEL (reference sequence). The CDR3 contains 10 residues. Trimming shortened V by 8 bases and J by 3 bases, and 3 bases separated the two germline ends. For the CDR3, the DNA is TGTGCCAGCGGTACAGATACGCAGTATTTT. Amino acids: CASGTDTQYF.

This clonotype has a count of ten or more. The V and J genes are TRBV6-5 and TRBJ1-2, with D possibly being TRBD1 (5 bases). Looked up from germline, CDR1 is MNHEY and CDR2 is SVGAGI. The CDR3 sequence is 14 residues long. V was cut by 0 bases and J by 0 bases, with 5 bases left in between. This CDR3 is CASSYSTANYGYTF. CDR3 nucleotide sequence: TGTGCCAGCAGTTACTCGACAGCTAACTATGGCTACACCTTC.

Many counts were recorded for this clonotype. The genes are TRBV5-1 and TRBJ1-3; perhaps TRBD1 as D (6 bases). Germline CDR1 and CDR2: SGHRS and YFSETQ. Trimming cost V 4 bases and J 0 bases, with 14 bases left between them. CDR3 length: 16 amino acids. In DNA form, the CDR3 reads TGCGCCAGCAGCATGGCCGACAGGAACTCTGGAAACACCATATATTTT. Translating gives CASSMADRNSGNTIYF.

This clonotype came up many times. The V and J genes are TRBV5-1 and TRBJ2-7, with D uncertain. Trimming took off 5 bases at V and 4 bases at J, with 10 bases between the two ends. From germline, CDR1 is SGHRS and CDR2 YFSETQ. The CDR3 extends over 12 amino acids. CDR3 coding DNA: TGCGCCAGCAGAGAGTGGGGTTACGAGCAGTACTTC. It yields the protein CASREWGYEQYF.

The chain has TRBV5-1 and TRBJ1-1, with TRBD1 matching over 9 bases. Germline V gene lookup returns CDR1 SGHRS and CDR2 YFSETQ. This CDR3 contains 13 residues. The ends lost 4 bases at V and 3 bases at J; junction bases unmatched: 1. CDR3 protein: CASSRQGDTEAFF. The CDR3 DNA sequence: TGCGCCAGCAGCAGACAGGGGGACACTGAAGCTTTCTTT. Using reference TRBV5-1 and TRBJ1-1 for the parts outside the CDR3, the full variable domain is KAGVTQTPRYLIKTRGQQVTLSCSPISGHRSVSWYQQTPGQGLQFLFEYFSETQRNKGNFPGRFSGRQFSNSRSEMNVSTLELGDSALYLCASSRQGDTEAFFGQGTRLTVV.

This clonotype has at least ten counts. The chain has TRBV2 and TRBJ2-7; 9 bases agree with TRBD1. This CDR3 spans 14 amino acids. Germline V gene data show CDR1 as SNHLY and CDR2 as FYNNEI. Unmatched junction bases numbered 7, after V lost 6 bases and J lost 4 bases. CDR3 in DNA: TGTGCCAGCAGCCCGGGACAGGGCCTTTACGAGCAGTACTTC. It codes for CASSPGQGLYEQYF.